These T cell receptor beta chains were read from a single sample in a study of blood T cell repertoires in COVID-19. The method was immunoSEQ multiplex PCR; TCRdb's version includes in-frame clones alone and lacks a portion of them. The repertoire holds some 240,000 clones, with around 80% as singletons. The sample comprised peripheral blood. The receptors were gathered from a woman aged 70-85 years with acute or convalescent COVID-19. Both conserved end residues are part of each CDR3. A D gene is named only where the DNA matches it firmly. For some rows the clone size is stated as once, few or many, or as a class when expanded; others skip it.

v_gene: TRBV27
j_gene: TRBJ2-5
abundance: .
d_gene: TRBD1
CDR3aa: CASMGNTGQGGPGETQYF
CDR3nt: TGTGCCAGCATGGGCAACACGGGACAGGGGGGCCCGGGGGAGACCCAGTACTTC

v_gene: TRBV3-1/TRBV3-2
j_gene: TRBJ2-4
abundance: .
d_gene: .
CDR3aa: CASSHRTIGGAKNIQYF
CDR3nt: TGTGCCAGCAGCCATCGGACAATTGGGGGGGCCAAAAACATTCAGTACTTC

v_gene: TRBV5-1
j_gene: TRBJ2-2
abundance: .
d_gene: TRBD1
CDR3aa: CASSLPGQATRGELFF
CDR3nt: TGCGCCAGCAGCTTACCGGGACAGGCTACTCGTGGGGAGCTGTTTTTT

v_gene: TRBV7-2
j_gene: TRBJ2-2
abundance: .
d_gene: TRBD1
CDR3aa: CASARGRGTGELFF
CDR3nt: TGTGCCAGTGCCAGGGGGCGCGGGACCGGGGAGCTGTTTTTT

v_gene: TRBV6-5
j_gene: TRBJ2-7
abundance: .
d_gene: TRBD1
CDR3aa: CASRPDEGATYEQYF
CDR3nt: TGTGCCAGCAGACCCGACGAGGGGGCAACCTACGAGCAGTACTTC

v_gene: TRBV4-3
j_gene: TRBJ1-2
abundance: .
d_gene: .
CDR3aa: CASSQENRPGHHGYTF
CDR3nt: TGCGCCAGCAGCCAAGAAAACCGACCGGGACACCATGGCTACACCTTC

v_gene: TRBV12-5
j_gene: TRBJ2-3
abundance: .
d_gene: .
CDR3aa: CASGPRGRISTDTQYF
CDR3nt: TGTGCTAGTGGCCCGAGAGGGAGAATTAGCACAGATACGCAGTATTTT

v_gene: TRBV12-3/TRBV12-4
j_gene: TRBJ1-3
abundance: once
d_gene: .
CDR3aa: CASSLTGNTIYF
CDR3nt: TGTGCCAGCAGTTTAACAGGGAACACCATATATTTT

v_gene: TRBV7-2
j_gene: TRBJ2-3
abundance: once
d_gene: .
CDR3aa: CASSVYRVDTQYF
CDR3nt: TGTGCCAGCAGCGTTTACAGGGTGGATACGCAGTATTTT

v_gene: TRBV24-1
j_gene: TRBJ2-1
abundance: few
d_gene: .
CDR3aa: CATSDPARYEQFF
CDR3nt: TGTGCCACCAGTGACCCCGCCAGATATGAGCAGTTCTTC

v_gene: TRBV6-6
j_gene: TRBJ1-2
abundance: .
d_gene: TRBD1
CDR3aa: CASSPGTGGAGYGYTF
CDR3nt: TGTGCCAGCAGTCCCGGGACAGGGGGCGCGGGTTATGGCTACACCTTC

v_gene: TRBV6-1
j_gene: TRBJ1-5
abundance: few
d_gene: TRBD1
CDR3aa: CASSGYRGALNQPQHF
CDR3nt: TGTGCCAGCAGTGGATACAGGGGGGCCCTTAATCAGCCCCAGCATTTT

v_gene: TRBV3-1/TRBV3-2
j_gene: TRBJ1-4
abundance: .
d_gene: TRBD1
CDR3aa: CASSQDRGPHEKLFF
CDR3nt: TGTGCCAGCAGCCAAGACAGGGGGCCCCATGAAAAACTGTTTTTT

v_gene: TRBV5-6
j_gene: TRBJ2-2
abundance: .
d_gene: TRBD1
CDR3aa: CASSLLSNPGQMYTGELFF
CDR3nt: TGTGCCAGCAGCTTGTTATCCAACCCGGGACAGATGTACACCGGGGAGCTGTTTTTT

v_gene: TRBV6-1
j_gene: TRBJ1-1
abundance: few
d_gene: .
CDR3aa: CASSEYSTRGVAFF
CDR3nt: TGTGCCAGCAGTGAATACTCTACCCGCGGAGTTGCTTTCTTT

v_gene: TRBV14
j_gene: TRBJ1-1
abundance: once
d_gene: TRBD1
CDR3aa: CASSQGTGAGTEAFF
CDR3nt: TGTGCCAGCAGCCAAGGAACAGGGGCAGGGACTGAAGCTTTCTTT

v_gene: TRBV19
j_gene: TRBJ1-1
abundance: once
d_gene: .
CDR3aa: CASSISTTGPGEAFF
CDR3nt: TGTGCCAGTAGTATAAGTACCACAGGTCCCGGTGAAGCTTTCTTT

v_gene: TRBV29-1
j_gene: TRBJ1-5
abundance: .
d_gene: TRBD1
CDR3aa: CSVGQGGNQPQHF
CDR3nt: TGCAGCGTTGGACAGGGCGGCAATCAGCCCCAGCATTTT

v_gene: TRBV7-9
j_gene: TRBJ2-7
abundance: once
d_gene: TRBD2
CDR3aa: CASSTGTSGAYEQYF
CDR3nt: TGTGCCAGCAGCACCGGGACTAGCGGGGCATACGAGCAGTACTTC

v_gene: TRBV29-1
j_gene: TRBJ1-1
abundance: .
d_gene: .
CDR3aa: CSVDRVGTEAFF
CDR3nt: TGCAGCGTTGACAGGGTCGGAACTGAAGCTTTCTTT

v_gene: TRBV19
j_gene: TRBJ1-5
abundance: .
d_gene: .
CDR3aa: CASTLNPPQPQHF
CDR3nt: TGTGCCAGTACCTTAAATCCCCCTCAGCCCCAGCATTTT

v_gene: TRBV11-1
j_gene: TRBJ2-5
abundance: .
d_gene: TRBD1
CDR3aa: CASATGPTGGRETQYF
CDR3nt: TGTGCCAGCGCTACGGGCCCCACAGGGGGCAGAGAGACCCAGTACTTC

v_gene: TRBV5-1
j_gene: TRBJ2-1
abundance: .
d_gene: TRBD2
CDR3aa: CASTLSGGNNEQFF
CDR3nt: TGCGCCAGCACCCTTAGCGGGGGGAACAATGAGCAGTTCTTC

v_gene: TRBV24-1
j_gene: TRBJ2-1
abundance: .
d_gene: .
CDR3aa: CATSDRRALYNEQFF
CDR3nt: TGTGCCACCAGTGATCGGAGGGCTCTCTACAATGAGCAGTTCTTC

v_gene: TRBV24-1
j_gene: TRBJ2-7
abundance: .
d_gene: .
CDR3aa: CATGGNQDEQYF
CDR3nt: TGTGCCACCGGGGGGAACCAAGACGAGCAGTACTTC

v_gene: TRBV2
j_gene: TRBJ2-2
abundance: few
d_gene: TRBD2
CDR3aa: CASRPGAGLAGMVTGELFF
CDR3nt: TGTGCCAGCAGACCGGGGGCGGGACTAGCGGGAATGGTCACCGGGGAGCTGTTTTTT

v_gene: TRBV4-3
j_gene: TRBJ2-1
abundance: .
d_gene: TRBD2
CDR3aa: CASSQDGVAGGQNEQFF
CDR3nt: TGCGCCAGCAGCCAAGATGGAGTAGCGGGGGGGCAAAATGAGCAGTTCTTC

v_gene: TRBV2
j_gene: TRBJ1-2
abundance: few
d_gene: .
CDR3aa: CASGGRTGNYGYTF
CDR3nt: TGTGCCAGCGGCGGACGGACTGGGAACTATGGCTACACCTTC

v_gene: TRBV4-1
j_gene: TRBJ2-5
abundance: .
d_gene: TRBD2
CDR3aa: CASSQGTSGGETQYF
CDR3nt: TGCGCCAGCAGCCAAGGGACTAGCGGGGGGGAGACCCAGTACTTC

v_gene: TRBV24-1
j_gene: TRBJ2-3
abundance: .
d_gene: .
CDR3aa: CATSGATDTQYF
CDR3nt: TGTGCCACCAGTGGGGCCACAGATACGCAGTATTTT

v_gene: TRBV3-1/TRBV3-2
j_gene: TRBJ2-1
abundance: .
d_gene: TRBD2
CDR3aa: CASSLAQRGSEQFF
CDR3nt: TGTGCCAGCAGCCTAGCCCAGCGGGGGTCTGAGCAGTTCTTC

v_gene: TRBV7-6
j_gene: TRBJ2-5
abundance: few
d_gene: .
CDR3aa: CASSSYREETQYF
CDR3nt: TGTGCCAGCAGCTCCTACAGGGAAGAGACCCAGTACTTC

v_gene: TRBV15
j_gene: TRBJ2-2
abundance: .
d_gene: TRBD2
CDR3aa: CATSTPHGLAGNTGELFF
CDR3nt: TGTGCCACCAGCACCCCCCACGGGCTAGCGGGGAACACCGGGGAGCTGTTTTTT

v_gene: TRBV25-1
j_gene: TRBJ2-1
abundance: .
d_gene: .
CDR3aa: CASSASGFSYNEQFF
CDR3nt: TGTGCCAGCAGTGCCTCAGGGTTCTCCTACAATGAGCAGTTCTTC

v_gene: TRBV9
j_gene: TRBJ2-1
abundance: .
d_gene: TRBD1
CDR3aa: CASSARPDRGRNEQFF
CDR3nt: TGTGCCAGCAGCGCAAGACCGGACAGGGGCAGGAATGAGCAGTTCTTC

v_gene: TRBV14
j_gene: TRBJ1-1
abundance: .
d_gene: .
CDR3aa: CASSIQGGNTEAFF
CDR3nt: TGTGCCAGCAGTATCCAGGGAGGGAACACTGAAGCTTTCTTT

v_gene: TRBV20-1
j_gene: TRBJ2-1
abundance: once
d_gene: .
CDR3aa: CSAGTYNEQFF
CDR3nt: TGCAGTGCTGGGACTTACAATGAGCAGTTCTTC

v_gene: TRBV3-1/TRBV3-2
j_gene: TRBJ2-2
abundance: .
d_gene: TRBD1
CDR3aa: CASSQGGQVNGELFF
CDR3nt: TGTGCCAGCAGCCAAGGAGGACAGGTCAACGGGGAGCTGTTTTTT

v_gene: TRBV18
j_gene: TRBJ2-5
abundance: .
d_gene: .
CDR3aa: CASSDMGQQETQYF
CDR3nt: TGTGCCAGCTCAGATATGGGGCAGCAAGAGACCCAGTACTTC

v_gene: TRBV7-2
j_gene: TRBJ2-5
abundance: .
d_gene: .
CDR3aa: CASSSIQGEETQYF
CDR3nt: TGTGCCAGCAGCTCGATACAAGGGGAAGAGACCCAGTACTTC

v_gene: TRBV2
j_gene: TRBJ2-5
abundance: few
d_gene: .
CDR3aa: CASISDYSEETQYF
CDR3nt: TGTGCCAGCATCTCGGACTATTCGGAAGAGACCCAGTACTTC

v_gene: TRBV27
j_gene: TRBJ1-2
abundance: few
d_gene: TRBD1
CDR3aa: CASSPRLGGGGYGYTF
CDR3nt: TGTGCCAGCAGCCCCCGGTTAGGAGGGGGCGGCTATGGCTACACCTTC

v_gene: TRBV7-2
j_gene: TRBJ1-5
abundance: .
d_gene: TRBD1
CDR3aa: CASSSRDSRLPQHF
CDR3nt: TGTGCCAGCAGCTCCCGGGACAGCCGGCTGCCCCAGCATTTT

v_gene: TRBV6-2/TRBV6-3
j_gene: TRBJ2-7
abundance: .
d_gene: .
CDR3aa: CASSYDRGPSSYEQYF
CDR3nt: TGTGCCAGCAGTTACGATCGAGGGCCAAGCTCCTACGAGCAGTACTTC

v_gene: TRBV30
j_gene: TRBJ1-2
abundance: once
d_gene: .
CDR3aa: CAWSTPGHPTLYGYTF
CDR3nt: TGTGCCTGGAGTACCCCGGGACACCCGACGCTCTATGGCTACACCTTC

v_gene: TRBV5-5
j_gene: TRBJ2-3
abundance: .
d_gene: TRBD2
CDR3aa: CASSFTRGVWADTQYF
CDR3nt: TGTGCCAGCAGCTTCACCCGGGGGGTTTGGGCAGATACGCAGTATTTT

v_gene: TRBV2
j_gene: TRBJ2-3
abundance: .
d_gene: TRBD2
CDR3aa: CASVPGGGGRTDTQYF
CDR3nt: TGTGCCAGCGTCCCGGGCGGGGGGGGGCGCACAGATACGCAGTATTTT

v_gene: TRBV7-2
j_gene: TRBJ1-2
abundance: .
d_gene: TRBD1
CDR3aa: CASSPGTGWMRSNYGYTF
CDR3nt: TGTGCCAGCAGCCCGGGGACAGGGTGGATGCGGTCTAACTATGGCTACACCTTC

v_gene: TRBV7-9
j_gene: TRBJ2-3
abundance: .
d_gene: TRBD2
CDR3aa: CASKTSGARATQYF
CDR3nt: TGTGCCAGCAAAACTAGCGGGGCTAGAGCTACGCAGTATTTT